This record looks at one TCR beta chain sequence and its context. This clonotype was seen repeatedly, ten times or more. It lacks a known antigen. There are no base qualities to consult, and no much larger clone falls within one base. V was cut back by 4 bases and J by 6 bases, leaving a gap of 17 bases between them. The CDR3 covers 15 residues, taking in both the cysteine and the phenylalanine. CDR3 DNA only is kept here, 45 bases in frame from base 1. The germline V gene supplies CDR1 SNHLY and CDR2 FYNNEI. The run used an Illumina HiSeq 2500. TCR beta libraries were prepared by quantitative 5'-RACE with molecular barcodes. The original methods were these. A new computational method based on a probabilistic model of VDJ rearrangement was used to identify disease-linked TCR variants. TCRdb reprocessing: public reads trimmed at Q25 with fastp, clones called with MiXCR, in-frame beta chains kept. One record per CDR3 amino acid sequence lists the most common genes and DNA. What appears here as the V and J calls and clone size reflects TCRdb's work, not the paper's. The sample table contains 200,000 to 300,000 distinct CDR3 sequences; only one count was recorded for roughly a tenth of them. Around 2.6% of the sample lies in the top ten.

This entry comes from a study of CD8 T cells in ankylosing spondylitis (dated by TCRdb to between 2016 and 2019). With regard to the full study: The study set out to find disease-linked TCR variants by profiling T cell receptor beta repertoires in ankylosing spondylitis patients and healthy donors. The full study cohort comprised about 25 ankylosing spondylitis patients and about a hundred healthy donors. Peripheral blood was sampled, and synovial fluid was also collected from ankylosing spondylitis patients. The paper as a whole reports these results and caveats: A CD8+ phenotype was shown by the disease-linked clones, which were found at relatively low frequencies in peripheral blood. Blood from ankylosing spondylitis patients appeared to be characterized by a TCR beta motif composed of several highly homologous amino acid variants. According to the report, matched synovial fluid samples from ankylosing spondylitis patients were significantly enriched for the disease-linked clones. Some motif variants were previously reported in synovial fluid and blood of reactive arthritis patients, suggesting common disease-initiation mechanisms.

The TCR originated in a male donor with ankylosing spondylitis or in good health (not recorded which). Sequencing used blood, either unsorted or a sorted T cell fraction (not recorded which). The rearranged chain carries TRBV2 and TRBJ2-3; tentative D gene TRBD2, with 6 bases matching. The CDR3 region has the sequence CASSGWERVGDTQYF. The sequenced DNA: TGTGCCAGCAGTGGTTGGGAGCGGGTCGGGGATACGCAGTATTTT.